Detailed here is one T cell receptor (beta chain). Its specificity is not known. Germline lookup yields CDR1 LNHDA and CDR2 SQIVND (reference sequence). The CDR3 is 15 amino acids. Trimming left V 3 bases short and J 5 bases short, with 16 bases between. The data derive from a study of OX40 agonist ivuxolimab in advanced cancers. Study information: Dose-escalation cases comprised hepatocellular carcinoma, melanoma, renal cell or head and neck cancer. Two patients with cutaneous melanoma and one with hepatocellular carcinoma, three in total, showed partial responses.

Study results and limitations: The study found that CD8+ T cells averaged more expanded clones than CD4+. It was also the case that some nonresponders had low normalized T-cell clonal expansion.

The data were produced by immunoSEQ multiplex PCR, yet TCRdb's version contains in-frame clones alone and is incomplete. Counted here are 50,000 to 65,000 clones, about 81% occurring once; the ten biggest clones make up approximately 0.62%. The chain links TRBV19 to TRBJ2-5; possible D gene TRBD2, 6 bases. This clonotype was obtained from an adult with an advanced solid tumor such as melanoma, head and neck, liver or kidney cancer. Sequenced material: CD4+ or CD8+ T cells sorted from blood, taken in a trial of the OX40 agonist ivuxolimab. The CDR3 spells CASSIARGLGETQYF. CDR3 bases: TGTGCCAGTAGTATCGCCCGGGGACTTGGGGAGACCCAGTACTTC.